Shown below are 24 T cell receptor beta chains from a single sample sequenced in a study of blood T cell repertoires in COVID-19. Libraries were prepared by immunoSEQ multiplex PCR; TCRdb keeps only in-frame clonotypes and omits some of them. The repertoire consists of a few hundred thousand clones, with about 86% occurring once and the leading ten covering approximately 4.3%. The sample consisted of PBMCs or T cells enriched from blood (not recorded which). Source of these receptors: a man younger than 45 with acute COVID-19.

This chain uses TRBV3-1 (or the pseudogene TRBV3-2) with TRBJ2-7; D is uncertain. The germline V gene encodes CDR1 LGHDT and CDR2 YNNKEL (reference sequence). Trimming left V 5 bases short and J 0 bases short, with 11 bases between. The CDR3 extends over 14 amino acids. The DNA of the CDR3 is TGTGCCAGCAGCAAAGCCCCTAGCTCCTACGAGCAGTACGTC. Amino acid sequence: CASSKAPSSYEQYV.

The V and J genes are TRBV7-8 and TRBJ2-1; 13 bases line up with TRBD2. The ends lost 5 bases at V and 0 bases at J; junction bases unmatched: 4. Germline V lookup: CDR1 SGHVS, CDR2 FQNEAQ. The CDR3 is 17 amino acids. The CDR3 sequence is CASSPGLAGVSYNEQFF. In DNA form, the CDR3 reads TGTGCCAGCAGCCCCGGACTAGCGGGAGTCTCCTACAATGAGCAGTTCTTC.

The chain is built from TRBV24-1 and TRBJ2-7; D is perhaps TRBD2 (8 bases). Per germline, CDR1 KGHDR and CDR2 SFDVKD. The CDR3 runs to 16 residues. Trimming removed 4 bases from V and 9 bases from J, with 24 bases in between. The CDR3 DNA is TGTGCCACCAGTGAAAGGGAGGGACAGCGGGGGAGGGTGCAGTACGTC. It is translated as CATSEREGQRGRVQYV.

Written as DNA, the CDR3 is TGTGCCAGCAGCTCCCCATTCCCGGACAATAAAAACATTCAGTACTTC. Its protein product is CASSSPFPDNKNIQYF. V usage is TRBV7-9 and J usage is TRBJ2-4; maybe TRBD1 (5 bases). The germline gives CDR1 SEHNR, CDR2 FQNEAQ (reference sequence). The V end lost 4 bases, the J end lost 4 bases, and 17 bases lay between the germline ends. This CDR3 has 16 amino acids.

This rearrangement joins TRBV7-2 to TRBJ2-3; 12 bases agree with TRBD2. The junction had 10 bases not matched to a gene; V was cut back by 6 bases and J by 0 bases. Germline-derived CDR1 and CDR2 are SGHTA and FQGNSA. There are 18 residues in the CDR3. CDR3 amino acids: CASRGSGTSGRSTDTQYF. The CDR3 nucleotides are TGTGCCAGCAGAGGATCCGGGACTAGCGGGCGAAGCACAGATACGCAGTATTTT.

The V gene is TRBV19, the J gene TRBJ1-1, with TRBD1 matching 7 bases. Losses at the gene ends were 8 bases for V and 3 bases for J; bases not matched to a gene: 9. Germline V gene data show CDR1 as LNHDA and CDR2 as SQIVND (reference sequence). The length of the CDR3 is 14 residues. The CDR3 reads CASSKGAGDTEAFF. CDR3 DNA: TGTGCCAGTTCTAAGGGGGCCGGGGACACTGAAGCTTTCTTT.

The chain employs TRBV6-1 and TRBJ2-7; the match to TRBD2 covers 9 bases. Germline trimming cut 3 bases from V and 3 bases from J; bases unmatched to any gene: 6. The CDR3 runs 15 residues. Germline CDR1 is MNHNS and CDR2 is SASEGT. DNA for the CDR3: TGTGCCAGCAGTGAGGCGGCTAGCGGGATCTACGAGCAGTACGTC. Protein sequence: CASSEAASGIYEQYV.

The chain employs TRBV10-3 and TRBJ1-5; 10 bases fit TRBD1. The germline CDR1 and CDR2 sequences are ENHRY and SYGVKD. The CDR3 is 14 amino acids. Trimming at V came to 6 bases and at J to 6 bases, leaving 5 bases not matched to a gene. The CDR3 region is CAISPGTGVQPQHF. The CDR3 nucleotides are TGTGCCATCAGCCCCGGGACAGGGGTTCAGCCCCAGCATTTT.

The chain couples TRBV4-2 to TRBJ2-5, with unresolved D. V was cut by 0 bases and J by 5 bases, with 10 bases left in between. The CDR3 is made up of 14 amino acids. From germline, CDR1 is LGHNA and CDR2 YNFKEQ. CDR3 residues: CASSQDFGAETQYF. In nucleotides, the CDR3 is TGTGCCAGCAGCCAAGACTTCGGTGCGGAGACCCAGTACTTC.

This rearrangement joins TRBV7-9 to TRBJ2-2, with 7 nucleotides matching TRBD1. This CDR3 comprises 14 residues. Per the germline V gene, CDR1 is SEHNR and CDR2 is FQNEAQ (reference sequence). V gave up 6 bases and J gave up 4 bases; unmatched junction bases: 5. CDR3 residues: CASRTTGSTGELFF. The CDR3, as DNA: TGTGCCAGCAGGACGACAGGGAGCACCGGGGAGCTGTTTTTT.

This clone has just a few counts. The chain joins TRBV10-2 to TRBJ1-2; D is perhaps TRBD1 (5 bases). There are 15 residues in the CDR3. Germline CDR1 is WSHSY and CDR2 is SAAADI. V was shortened by 2 bases and J by 5 bases, with 15 bases between the two germline ends. In DNA form, the CDR3 reads TGCGCCAGCAGTGAGATGGGGGGTGGAAGGTATGGCTACACCTTC. This sequence encodes CASSEMGGGRYGYTF.

The genes are TRBV2 and TRBJ1-4; D is unclear. The V gene lost 1 base and the J gene lost 5 bases, with 17 bases spanning the gap. Germline CDR1 and CDR2: SNHLY and FYNNEI. This CDR3 spans 17 amino acids. The CDR3 here is CASSEEPGWVPNEKLFF. The CDR3 DNA is TGTGCCAGCAGTGAAGAGCCAGGATGGGTACCCAATGAAAAACTGTTTTTT.

V and J are TRBV3-1 (or the pseudogene TRBV3-2) and TRBJ2-4; 7 bases are a match to TRBD2. The germline CDR1 and CDR2 sequences are LGHDT and YNNKEL (reference sequence). Unmatched junction bases numbered 8, after V lost 5 bases and J lost 4 bases. This CDR3 region has 15 residues. This chain's CDR3 is CASSEVSGVKNIQYF. In DNA form, the CDR3 reads TGTGCCAGCAGCGAGGTGAGCGGGGTAAAAAACATTCAGTACTTC.

The chain combines TRBV27 with TRBJ2-3, with 12 bases identical to TRBD2. Unmatched junction bases numbered 9, after V lost 6 bases and J lost 2 bases. In germline, CDR1 is MNHEY, CDR2 SMNVEV (reference sequence). The CDR3 sequence is 17 residues long. Written as DNA, the CDR3 is TGTGCCAGCAGCCAGAAGACTAGCGGGAGCCCCACAGATACGCAGTATTTT. Its translation is CASSQKTSGSPTDTQYF.

The V gene is TRBV5-1, the J gene TRBJ1-6; D may be TRBD1 (6 bases). Germline values: CDR1 SGHRS, CDR2 YFSETQ. V was cut by 7 bases and J by 9 bases, with 17 bases left in between. The CDR3 extends over 14 amino acids. CDR3 residues: CASGTDSGTSPLHF. CDR3 DNA: TGCGCCAGCGGAACGGACAGCGGGACTTCACCCCTCCACTTT.

The chain recombines TRBV19 with TRBJ2-1; maybe TRBD1 (6 bases). This CDR3 has 17 amino acids. The V gene lost 5 bases and the J gene lost 0 bases, with 17 bases spanning the gap. The germline gives CDR1 LNHDA, CDR2 SQIVND (reference sequence). CDR3 in amino acids: CASSANRVGSSYNEQFF. CDR3 bases: TGTGCCAGTAGTGCCAACAGGGTTGGGAGCTCCTACAATGAGCAGTTCTTC.

J is TRBJ2-7 and V is TRBV7-2; 7 nucleotides match TRBD1. V shed 1 base and J 3 bases; nucleotides not matched to a gene: 6. Germline CDR1 SGHTA, CDR2 FQGNSA. CDR3 size: 15 residues. The CDR3 sequence: CASSLELRGIYEQYV. CDR3 nucleotides: TGTGCCAGCAGCTTAGAGCTCAGGGGGATCTACGAGCAGTACGTC.

The V and J genes are TRBV7-2 and TRBJ2-1; 7 positions agree with TRBD2. From germline, CDR1 is SGHTA and CDR2 FQGNSA. With V trimmed by 6 bases and J by 0 bases, 5 bases remained unmatched. This CDR3 has 15 residues. The CDR3 DNA reads as TGTGCCAGCAGACCAAGCGGGAACTCCTACAATGAGCAGTTCTTC. This encodes CASRPSGNSYNEQFF.

The V gene is TRBV3-1 (or the pseudogene TRBV3-2), the J gene TRBJ2-5; D unclear. V was cut by 2 bases and J by 11 bases, with 12 bases left in between. In germline, CDR1 is LGHDT, CDR2 YNNKEL (reference sequence). There are 12 residues in the CDR3. CDR3: CASSQPIGHQYF. CDR3 in DNA: TGTGCCAGCAGCCAACCCATCGGTCATCAGTACTTC.

This clone came up a few times. Other DNA sequences in the same sample also yield this CDR3. The genes are TRBV13 and TRBJ1-5; D call uncertain. CDR1 PRHDT and CDR2 FYEKMQ come from the germline V gene (reference sequence). This CDR3 contains 16 residues. Trimming left V 0 bases short and J 1 base short, with 10 bases between. Here the CDR3 reads CASSLGGGRSNQPQHF. The CDR3 DNA reads TGTGCCAGCAGCTTAGGCGGAGGGAGGAGCAATCAGCCCCAGCATTTT.

Details on this clone: The junction does not match germline at one end; this may be a read error. The genes are TRBV5-1 and TRBJ2-1, with a tentative D call TRBD2 (5 bases). There are 13 residues in the CDR3. Germline lookup yields CDR1 SGHRS and CDR2 YFSETQ. CDR3 nucleotides: TGTGCCAGCAGCCGGGAAATCCGCAATGAGCAGTTCTTC. It translates to CASSREIRNEQFF. The full variable domain, with the rest looked up from reference TRBV5-1 and TRBJ2-1, is KAGVTQTPRYLIKTRGQQVTLSCSPISGHRSVSWYQQTPGQGLQFLFEYFSETQRNKGNFPGRFSGRQFSNSRSEMNVSTLELGDSALYLCASSREIRNEQFFGPGTRLTVL.

The rearrangement joins TRBV9 to TRBJ1-1; D ambiguous. This CDR3 is 15 amino acids long. Between the trimmed V and J ends, which lost 3 bases and 0 bases, there was a span of 12 bases. Germline V gives CDR1 SGDLS, CDR2 YYNGEE. The CDR3 loop reads CASSGQGSLNTEAFF. CDR3 DNA sequence: TGTGCCAGCAGCGGACAAGGGAGTCTGAACACTGAAGCTTTCTTT.

The chain recombines TRBV9 with TRBJ1-3; 7 positions agree with TRBD1. V shed 0 bases, J shed 5 bases, and the junction held 2 bases outside the gene matches. The CDR3 is made up of 14 amino acids. Germline lookup yields CDR1 SGDLS and CDR2 YYNGEE. CDR3 coding DNA: TGTGCCAGCAGCGTAGGGACAGGCCGAAACACCATATATTTT. Protein: CASSVGTGRNTIYF.

The chain couples TRBV27 to TRBJ1-1; 8 bases are a match to TRBD1. The germline CDR1 and CDR2 sequences are MNHEY and SMNVEV (reference sequence). Losses at the gene ends were 6 bases for V and 1 base for J; bases not matched to a gene: 7. The CDR3 covers 15 residues. In DNA form, the CDR3 reads TGTGCCAGCAGACGACAGGGGTTGGCGAACACTGAAGCTTTCTTT. Translation gives CASRRQGLANTEAFF.